This T cell receptor beta chain emerged from a study of blood T cell repertoires in COVID-19. Germline V gene lookup returns CDR1 MDHEN and CDR2 SYDVKM. The V and J ends lost 3 bases and 7 bases, in that order; junction bases with no gene match: 3. This CDR3 spans 15 amino acids. As processed by the authors: Scientists estimated how many nucleated cells there were by amplifying reference gene primers. The assay was immunoSEQ multiplex PCR, and TCRdb's table has in-frame clones only and misses some. V and J calls and clone size are those listed in that table; D and trimming were worked out from the DNA. The table has some 200,000 clones, about 81% seen once; the top ten hold roughly an eighth.

The sequencing sample was made of peripheral blood. The source of this sequence is a man aged 25-45 years with active or convalescent COVID-19. This chain links TRBV28 with TRBJ1-6, with 10 bases that match TRBD1. CDR3 loop: CASSFPGQGNSPLHF. CDR3 in DNA: TGTGCCAGCAGTTTCCCGGGACAGGGGAATTCACCCCTCCACTTT.